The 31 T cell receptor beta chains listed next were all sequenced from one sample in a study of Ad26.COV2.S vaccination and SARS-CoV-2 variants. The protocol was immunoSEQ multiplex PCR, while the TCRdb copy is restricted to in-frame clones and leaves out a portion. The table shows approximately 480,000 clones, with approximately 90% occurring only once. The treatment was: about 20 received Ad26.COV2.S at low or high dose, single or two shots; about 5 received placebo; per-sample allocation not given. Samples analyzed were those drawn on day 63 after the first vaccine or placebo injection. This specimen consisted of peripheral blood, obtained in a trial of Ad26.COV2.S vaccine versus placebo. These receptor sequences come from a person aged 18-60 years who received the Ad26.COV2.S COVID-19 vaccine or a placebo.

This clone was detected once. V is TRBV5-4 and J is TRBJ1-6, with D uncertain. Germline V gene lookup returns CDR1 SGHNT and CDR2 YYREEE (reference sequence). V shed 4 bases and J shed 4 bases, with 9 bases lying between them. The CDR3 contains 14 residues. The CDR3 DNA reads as TGTGCCAGCAGCCTCGGCCTTTATAATTCACCCCTCCACTTT. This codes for CASSLGLYNSPLHF.

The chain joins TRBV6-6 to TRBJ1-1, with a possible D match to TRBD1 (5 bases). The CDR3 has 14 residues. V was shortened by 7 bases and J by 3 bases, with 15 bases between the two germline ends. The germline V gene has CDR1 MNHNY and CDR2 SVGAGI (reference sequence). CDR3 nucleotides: TGTGCCAGCACCGCCCGGGACTCCTACACTGAAGCTTTCTTT. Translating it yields CASTARDSYTEAFF.

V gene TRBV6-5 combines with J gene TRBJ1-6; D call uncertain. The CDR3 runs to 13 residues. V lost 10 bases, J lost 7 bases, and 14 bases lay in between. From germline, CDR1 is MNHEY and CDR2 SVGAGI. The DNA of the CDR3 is TGTGCCACCTCCGATTCGCGGAATTCACCCCTCCACTTT. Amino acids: CATSDSRNSPLHF.

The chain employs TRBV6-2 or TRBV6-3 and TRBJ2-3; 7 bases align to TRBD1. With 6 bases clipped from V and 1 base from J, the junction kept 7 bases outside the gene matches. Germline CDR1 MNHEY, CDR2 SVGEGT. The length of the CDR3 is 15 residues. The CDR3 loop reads CASSKGGAGTDTQYF. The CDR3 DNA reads TGTGCCAGCAGCAAAGGGGGCGCCGGCACAGATACGCAGTATTTT.

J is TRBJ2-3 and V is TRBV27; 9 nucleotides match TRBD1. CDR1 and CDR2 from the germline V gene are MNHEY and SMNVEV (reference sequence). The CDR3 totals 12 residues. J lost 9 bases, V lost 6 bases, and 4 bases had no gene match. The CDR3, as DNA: TGTGCCAGCAGCCGGACAGGGGACACGCAGTATTTT. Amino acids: CASSRTGDTQYF.

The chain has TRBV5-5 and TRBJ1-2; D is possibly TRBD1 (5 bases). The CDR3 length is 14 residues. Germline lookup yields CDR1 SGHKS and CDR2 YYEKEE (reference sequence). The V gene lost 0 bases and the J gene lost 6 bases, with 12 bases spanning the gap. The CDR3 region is CASSLAMTANGYTF. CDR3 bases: TGTGCCAGCAGCTTGGCCATGACAGCTAATGGCTACACCTTC. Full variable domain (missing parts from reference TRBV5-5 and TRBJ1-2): DAGVTQSPTHLIKTRGQQVTLRCSPISGHKSVSWYQQVLGQGPQFIFQYYEKEERGRGNFPDRFSARQFPNYSSELNVNALLLGDSALYLCASSLAMTANGYTFGSGTRLTVV.

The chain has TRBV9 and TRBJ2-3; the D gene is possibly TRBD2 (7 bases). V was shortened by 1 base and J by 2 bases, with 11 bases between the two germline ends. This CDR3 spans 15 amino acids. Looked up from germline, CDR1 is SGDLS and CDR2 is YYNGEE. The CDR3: CASSVRGGNTDTQYF. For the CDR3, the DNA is TGTGCCAGCAGCGTAAGGGGGGGGAACACAGATACGCAGTATTTT.

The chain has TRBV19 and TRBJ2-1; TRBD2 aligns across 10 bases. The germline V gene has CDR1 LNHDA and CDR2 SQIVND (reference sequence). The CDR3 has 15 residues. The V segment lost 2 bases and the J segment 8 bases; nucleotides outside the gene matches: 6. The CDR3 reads CASSILSGRGDEQFF. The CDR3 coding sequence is TGTGCCAGTAGTATACTGAGCGGGAGGGGGGATGAGCAGTTCTTC.

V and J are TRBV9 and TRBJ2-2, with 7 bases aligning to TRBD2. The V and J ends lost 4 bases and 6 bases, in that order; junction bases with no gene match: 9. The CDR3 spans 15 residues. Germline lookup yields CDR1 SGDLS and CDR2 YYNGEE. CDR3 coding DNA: TGTGCCAGCAGCCCAACTAGCGTGCCCGCCGGGGAGCTGTTTTTT. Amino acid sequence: CASSPTSVPAGELFF.

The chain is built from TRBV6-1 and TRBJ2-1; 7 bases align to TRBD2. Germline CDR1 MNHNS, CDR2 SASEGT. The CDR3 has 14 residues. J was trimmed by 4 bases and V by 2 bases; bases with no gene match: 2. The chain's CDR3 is CASSEQRGYNEQFF. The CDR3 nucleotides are TGTGCCAGCAGTGAACAGCGGGGTTACAATGAGCAGTTCTTC.

CDR3 sequence: CASSVENPGGAGNTIYF. The CDR3 DNA reads as TGTGCCAGCAGCGTAGAGAACCCCGGGGGGGCTGGAAACACCATATATTTT. The V and J genes are TRBV9 and TRBJ1-3; maybe TRBD1 (5 bases). Germline values: CDR1 SGDLS, CDR2 YYNGEE. V lost 0 bases and J 2 bases, leaving 15 bases between the germline ends. This CDR3 comprises 17 residues.

CDR3 sequence reads: CASSLGLAGGLGDTQYF. The CDR3 DNA follows: TGTGCCAGCAGCCTCGGACTAGCGGGAGGGCTAGGAGATACGCAGTATTTT. The chain employs TRBV3-1 (or the pseudogene TRBV3-2) and TRBJ2-3; 15 bases fit TRBD2. From germline, CDR1 is LGHDT and CDR2 YNNKEL (reference sequence). This CDR3 comprises 17 residues. The junction had 7 bases not matched to a gene; V was cut back by 4 bases and J by 5 bases.

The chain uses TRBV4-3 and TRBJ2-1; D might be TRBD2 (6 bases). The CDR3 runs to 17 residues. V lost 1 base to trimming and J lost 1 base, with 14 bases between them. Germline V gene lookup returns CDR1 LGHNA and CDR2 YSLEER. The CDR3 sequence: CASSQGTWEASYNEQFF. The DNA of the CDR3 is TGCGCCAGCAGCCAAGGGACGTGGGAGGCGTCCTACAATGAGCAGTTCTTC.

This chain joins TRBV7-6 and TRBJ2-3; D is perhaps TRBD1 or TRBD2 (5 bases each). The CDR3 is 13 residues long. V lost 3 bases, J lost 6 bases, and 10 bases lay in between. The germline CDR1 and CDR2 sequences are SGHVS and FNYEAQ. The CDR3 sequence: CASSFWWGDTQYF. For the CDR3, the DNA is TGTGCCAGCAGCTTCTGGTGGGGGGATACGCAGTATTTT.

CDR3 residues: CASSFSDSFSYEQYF. CDR3 coding DNA: TGTGCCAGCAGTTTCTCTGACAGCTTCTCCTACGAGCAGTACTTC. The chain combines TRBV6-2 or TRBV6-3 with TRBJ2-7, with D possibly TRBD1 on 5 matching bases. The CDR3 has 15 residues. Germline lookup yields CDR1 MNHEY and CDR2 SVGEGT. V gave up 4 bases and J gave up 0 bases, with 13 bases separating them.

The CDR3 sequence: CASSPISGASYNEQFF. In DNA form, the CDR3 reads TGTGCCAGCAGCCCAATTTCCGGGGCCTCCTACAATGAGCAGTTCTTC. The J gene is TRBJ2-1, the V gene TRBV28; D may correspond to TRBD1 or TRBD2 (5 bases each). V lost 6 bases and J 0 bases, leaving 15 bases between the germline ends. Germline CDR1 is MDHEN and CDR2 is SYDVKM. The CDR3 has 16 amino acids.

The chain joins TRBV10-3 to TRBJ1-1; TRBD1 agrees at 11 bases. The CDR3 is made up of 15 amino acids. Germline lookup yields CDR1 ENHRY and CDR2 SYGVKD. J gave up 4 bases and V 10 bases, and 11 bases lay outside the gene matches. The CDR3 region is CANAPGQGGSTEAFF. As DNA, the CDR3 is TGTGCCAATGCACCGGGACAGGGGGGGAGCACTGAAGCTTTCTTT.

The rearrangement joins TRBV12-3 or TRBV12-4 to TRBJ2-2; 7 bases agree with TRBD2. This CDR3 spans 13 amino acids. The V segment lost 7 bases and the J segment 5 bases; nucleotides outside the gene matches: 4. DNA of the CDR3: TGTGCCAGCACCTACGGGGGGACCGGGGAGCTGTTTTTT. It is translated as CASTYGGTGELFF.

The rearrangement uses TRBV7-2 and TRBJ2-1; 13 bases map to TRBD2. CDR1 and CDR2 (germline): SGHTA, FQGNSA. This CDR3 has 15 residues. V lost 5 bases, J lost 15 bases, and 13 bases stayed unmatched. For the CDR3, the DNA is TGTGCCAGCAGCCAGGGGACTAGCGGGACCGGAACCGGGTTCTTC. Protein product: CASSQGTSGTGTGFF.

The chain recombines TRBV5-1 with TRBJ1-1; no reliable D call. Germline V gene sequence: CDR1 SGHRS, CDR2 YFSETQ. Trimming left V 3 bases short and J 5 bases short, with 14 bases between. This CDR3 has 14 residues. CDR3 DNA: TGCGCCAGCAGCTCGGCCCTTCAGGTAACTGAAGCTTTCTTT. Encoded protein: CASSSALQVTEAFF. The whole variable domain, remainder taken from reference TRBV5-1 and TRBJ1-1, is KAGVTQTPRYLIKTRGQQVTLSCSPISGHRSVSWYQQTPGQGLQFLFEYFSETQRNKGNFPGRFSGRQFSNSRSEMNVSTLELGDSALYLCASSSALQVTEAFFGQGTRLTVV.

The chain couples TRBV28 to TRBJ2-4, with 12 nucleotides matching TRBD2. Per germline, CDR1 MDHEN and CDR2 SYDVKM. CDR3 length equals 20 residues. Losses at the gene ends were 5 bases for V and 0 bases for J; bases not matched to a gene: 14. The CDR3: CASSPSPLAGGARAKNIQYF. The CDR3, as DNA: TGTGCCAGCAGTCCATCGCCACTAGCGGGAGGCGCCCGAGCCAAAAACATTCAGTACTTC. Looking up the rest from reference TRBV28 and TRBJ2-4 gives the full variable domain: DVKVTQSSRYLVKRTGEKVFLECVQDMDHENMFWYRQDPGLGLRLIYFSYDVKMKEKGDIPEGYSVSREKKERFSLILESASTNQTSMYLCASSPSPLAGGARAKNIQYFGAGTRLSVL.

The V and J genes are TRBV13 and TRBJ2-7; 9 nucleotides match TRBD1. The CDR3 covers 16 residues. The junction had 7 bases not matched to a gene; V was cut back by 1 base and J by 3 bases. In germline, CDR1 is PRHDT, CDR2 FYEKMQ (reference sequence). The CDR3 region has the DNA TGTGCCAGCAGCTTAGAGAGGGACAGGGCAAACTACGAGCAGTACTTC. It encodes CASSLERDRANYEQYF.

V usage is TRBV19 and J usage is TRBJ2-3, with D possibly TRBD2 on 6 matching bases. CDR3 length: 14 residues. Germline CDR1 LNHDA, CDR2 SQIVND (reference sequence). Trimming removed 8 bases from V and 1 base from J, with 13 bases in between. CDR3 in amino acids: CASRVGGGTDTQYF. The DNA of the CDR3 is TGTGCCAGTCGGGTGGGGGGAGGCACAGATACGCAGTATTTT. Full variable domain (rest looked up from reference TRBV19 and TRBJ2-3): DGGITQSPKYLFRKEGQNVTLSCEQNLNHDAMYWYRQDPGQGLRLIYYSQIVNDFQKGDIAEGYSVSREKKESFPLTVTSAQKNPTAFYLCASRVGGGTDTQYFGPGTRLTVL.

The chain's CDR3 is CASSPRGGKSGNTIYF. For the CDR3, the DNA is TGTGCCAGCAGCCCCCGGGGCGGAAAGTCTGGAAACACCATATATTTT. J is TRBJ1-3 and V is TRBV25-1; maybe TRBD1 (5 bases). CDR3 length: 16 residues. Germline V gene data show CDR1 as MGHDK and CDR2 as SYGVNS. The V end lost 6 bases, the J end lost 1 base, and 16 bases lay between the germline ends.

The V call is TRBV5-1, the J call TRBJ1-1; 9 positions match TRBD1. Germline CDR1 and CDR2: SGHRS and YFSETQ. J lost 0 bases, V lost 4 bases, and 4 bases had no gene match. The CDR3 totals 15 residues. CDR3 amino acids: CASSGGTGLNTEAFF. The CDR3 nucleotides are TGCGCCAGCAGCGGGGGGACAGGGCTGAACACTGAAGCTTTCTTT.

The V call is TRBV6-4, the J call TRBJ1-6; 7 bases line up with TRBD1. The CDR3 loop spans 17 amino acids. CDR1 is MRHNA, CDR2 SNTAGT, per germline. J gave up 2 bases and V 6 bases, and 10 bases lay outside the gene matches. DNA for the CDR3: TGTGCCAGCAGACCCCGGGACAGTCGGCCCTATAATTCACCCCTCCACTTT. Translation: CASRPRDSRPYNSPLHF.

CDR3 in DNA: TGTGCCAGCAGCTCGGCGCCGGGACAAGGCTATGGCTACACCTTC. This gives the protein CASSSAPGQGYGYTF. This sequence joins TRBV7-2 and TRBJ1-2, with D tentatively TRBD1 (6 bases). The V end lost 4 bases, the J end lost 4 bases, and 16 bases lay between the germline ends. Germline V gene sequence: CDR1 SGHTA, CDR2 FQGNSA. The CDR3 extends over 15 amino acids.

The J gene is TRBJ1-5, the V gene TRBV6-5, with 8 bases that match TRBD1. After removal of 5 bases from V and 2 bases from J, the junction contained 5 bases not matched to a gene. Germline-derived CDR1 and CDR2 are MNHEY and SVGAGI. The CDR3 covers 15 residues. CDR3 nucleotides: TGTGCCAGCAGTCGTACAGGGGGAGGCAATCAGCCCCAGCATTTT. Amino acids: CASSRTGGGNQPQHF.

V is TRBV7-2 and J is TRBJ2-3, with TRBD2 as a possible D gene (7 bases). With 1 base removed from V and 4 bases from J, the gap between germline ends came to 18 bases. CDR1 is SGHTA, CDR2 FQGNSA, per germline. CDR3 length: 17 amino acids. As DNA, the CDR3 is TGTGCCAGCAGCTTAGTCAAGGGGGGGACTGGGGCAGATACGCAGTATTTT. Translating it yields CASSLVKGGTGADTQYF.

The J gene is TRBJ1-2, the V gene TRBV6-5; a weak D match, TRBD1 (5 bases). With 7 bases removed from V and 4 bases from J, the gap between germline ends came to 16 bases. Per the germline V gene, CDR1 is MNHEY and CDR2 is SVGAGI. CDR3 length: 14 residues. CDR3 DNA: TGTGCCAGCACGCAGAGGGACGGAGGCTATGGCTACACCTTC. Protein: CASTQRDGGYGYTF.

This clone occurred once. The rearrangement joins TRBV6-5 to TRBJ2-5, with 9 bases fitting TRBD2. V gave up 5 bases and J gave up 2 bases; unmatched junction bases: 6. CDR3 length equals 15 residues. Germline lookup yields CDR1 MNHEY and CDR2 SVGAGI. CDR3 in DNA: TGTGCCAGCAGTAATAGCGGGAGCTGGCAAGAGACCCAGTACTTC. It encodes CASSNSGSWQETQYF.